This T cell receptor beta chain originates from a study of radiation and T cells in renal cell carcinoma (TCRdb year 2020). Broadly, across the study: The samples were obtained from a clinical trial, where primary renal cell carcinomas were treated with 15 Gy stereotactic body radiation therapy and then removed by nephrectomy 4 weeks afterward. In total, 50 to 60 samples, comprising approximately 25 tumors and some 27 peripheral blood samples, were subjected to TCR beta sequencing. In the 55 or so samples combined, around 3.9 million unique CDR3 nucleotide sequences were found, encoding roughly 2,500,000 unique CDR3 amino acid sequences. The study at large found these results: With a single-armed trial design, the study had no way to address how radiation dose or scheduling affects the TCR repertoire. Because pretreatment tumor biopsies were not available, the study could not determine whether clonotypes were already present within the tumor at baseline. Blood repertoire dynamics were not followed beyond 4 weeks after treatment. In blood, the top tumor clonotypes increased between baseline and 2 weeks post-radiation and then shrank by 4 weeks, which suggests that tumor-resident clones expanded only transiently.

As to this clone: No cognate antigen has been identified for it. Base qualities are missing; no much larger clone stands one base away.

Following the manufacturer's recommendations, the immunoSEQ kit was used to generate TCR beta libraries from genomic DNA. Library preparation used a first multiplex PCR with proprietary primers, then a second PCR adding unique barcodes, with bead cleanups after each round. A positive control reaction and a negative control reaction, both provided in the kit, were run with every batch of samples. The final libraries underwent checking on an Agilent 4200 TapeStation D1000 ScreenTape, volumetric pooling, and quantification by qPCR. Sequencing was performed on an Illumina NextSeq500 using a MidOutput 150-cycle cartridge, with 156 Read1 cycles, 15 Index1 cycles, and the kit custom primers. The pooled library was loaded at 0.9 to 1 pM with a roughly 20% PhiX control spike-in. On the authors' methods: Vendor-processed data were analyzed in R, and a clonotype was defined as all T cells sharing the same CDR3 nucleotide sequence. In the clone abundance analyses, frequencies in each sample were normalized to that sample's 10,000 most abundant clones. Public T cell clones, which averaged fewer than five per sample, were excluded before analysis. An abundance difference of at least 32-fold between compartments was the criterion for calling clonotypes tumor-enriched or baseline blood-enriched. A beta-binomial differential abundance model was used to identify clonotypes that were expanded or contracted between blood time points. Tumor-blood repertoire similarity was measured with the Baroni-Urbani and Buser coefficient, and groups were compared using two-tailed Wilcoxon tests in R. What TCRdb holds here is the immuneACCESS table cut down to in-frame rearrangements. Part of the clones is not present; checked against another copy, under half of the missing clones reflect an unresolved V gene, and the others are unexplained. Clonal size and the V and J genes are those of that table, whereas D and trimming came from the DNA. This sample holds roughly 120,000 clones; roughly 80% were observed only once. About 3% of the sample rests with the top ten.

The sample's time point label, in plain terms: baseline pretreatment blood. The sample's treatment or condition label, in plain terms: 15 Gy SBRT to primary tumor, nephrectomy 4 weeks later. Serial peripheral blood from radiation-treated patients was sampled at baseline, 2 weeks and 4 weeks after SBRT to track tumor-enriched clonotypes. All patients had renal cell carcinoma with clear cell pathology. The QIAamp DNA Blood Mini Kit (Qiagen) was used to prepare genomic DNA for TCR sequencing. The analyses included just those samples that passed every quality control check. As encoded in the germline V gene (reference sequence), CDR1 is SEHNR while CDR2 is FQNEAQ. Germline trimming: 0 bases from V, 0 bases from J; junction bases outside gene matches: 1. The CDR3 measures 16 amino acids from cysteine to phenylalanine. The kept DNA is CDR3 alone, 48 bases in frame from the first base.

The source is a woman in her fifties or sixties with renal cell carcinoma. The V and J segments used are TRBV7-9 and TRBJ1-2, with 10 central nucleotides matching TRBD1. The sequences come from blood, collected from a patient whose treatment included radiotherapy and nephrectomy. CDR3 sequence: CASSLAGQGANYGYTF. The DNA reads TGTGCCAGCAGCTTAGCCGGACAGGGGGCTAACTATGGCTACACCTTC.